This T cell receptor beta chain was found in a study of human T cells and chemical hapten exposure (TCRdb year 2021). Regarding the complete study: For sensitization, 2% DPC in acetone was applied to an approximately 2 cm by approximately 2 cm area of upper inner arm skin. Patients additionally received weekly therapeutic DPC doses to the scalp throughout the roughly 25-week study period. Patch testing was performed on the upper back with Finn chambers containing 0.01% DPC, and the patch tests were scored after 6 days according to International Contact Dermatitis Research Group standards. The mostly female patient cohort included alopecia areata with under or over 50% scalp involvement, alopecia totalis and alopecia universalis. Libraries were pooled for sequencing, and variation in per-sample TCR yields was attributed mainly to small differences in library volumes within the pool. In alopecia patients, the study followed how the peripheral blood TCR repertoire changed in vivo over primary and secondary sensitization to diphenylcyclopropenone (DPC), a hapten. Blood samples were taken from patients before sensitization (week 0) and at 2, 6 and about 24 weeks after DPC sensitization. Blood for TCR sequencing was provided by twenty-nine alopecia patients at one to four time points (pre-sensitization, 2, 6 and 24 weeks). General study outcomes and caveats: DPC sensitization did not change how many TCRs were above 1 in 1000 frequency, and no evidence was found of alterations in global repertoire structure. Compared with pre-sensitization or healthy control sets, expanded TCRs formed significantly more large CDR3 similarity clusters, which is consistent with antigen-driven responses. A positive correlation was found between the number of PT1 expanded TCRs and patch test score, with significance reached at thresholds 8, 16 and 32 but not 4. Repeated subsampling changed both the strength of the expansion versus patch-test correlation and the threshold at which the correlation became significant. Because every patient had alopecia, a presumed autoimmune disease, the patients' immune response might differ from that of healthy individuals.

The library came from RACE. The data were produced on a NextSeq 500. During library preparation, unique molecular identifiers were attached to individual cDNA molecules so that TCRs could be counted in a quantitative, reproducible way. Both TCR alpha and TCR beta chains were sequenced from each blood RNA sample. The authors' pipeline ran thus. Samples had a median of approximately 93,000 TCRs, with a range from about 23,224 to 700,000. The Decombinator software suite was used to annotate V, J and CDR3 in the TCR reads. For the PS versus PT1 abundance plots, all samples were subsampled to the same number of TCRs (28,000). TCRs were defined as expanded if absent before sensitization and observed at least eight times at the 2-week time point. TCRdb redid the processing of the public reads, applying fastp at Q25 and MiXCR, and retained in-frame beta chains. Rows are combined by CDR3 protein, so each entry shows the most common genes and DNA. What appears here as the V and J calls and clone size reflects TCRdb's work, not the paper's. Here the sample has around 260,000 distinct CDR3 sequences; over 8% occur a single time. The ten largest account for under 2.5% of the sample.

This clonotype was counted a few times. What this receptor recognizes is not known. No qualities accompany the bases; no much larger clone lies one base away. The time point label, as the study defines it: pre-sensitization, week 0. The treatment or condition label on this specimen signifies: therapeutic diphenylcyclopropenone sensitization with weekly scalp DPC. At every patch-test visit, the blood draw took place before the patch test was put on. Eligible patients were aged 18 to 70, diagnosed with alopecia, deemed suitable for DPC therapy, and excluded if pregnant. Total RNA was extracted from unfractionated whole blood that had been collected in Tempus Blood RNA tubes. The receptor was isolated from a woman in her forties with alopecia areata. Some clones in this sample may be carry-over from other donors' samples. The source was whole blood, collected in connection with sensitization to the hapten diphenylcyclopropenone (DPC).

The CDR3 reads CASTWTGDTEAFF. In nucleotide form, the sequence is TGTGCCAGCACCTGGACAGGTGACACTGAAGCTTTCTTT. The chain is encoded by TRBV6-2 or TRBV6-3 joined to TRBJ1-1, with 7 central nucleotides matching TRBD1. The CDR3, from cysteine to phenylalanine, totals 13 residues. The kept DNA is CDR3 alone, 39 bases in frame from the first base. From a lookup of the germline V gene, CDR1 and CDR2 are MNHEY and SVGEGT. Compared with germline, V lacks 7 bases and J lacks 3 bases; bases without a gene match: 5.